The T cell receptor beta chain described here comes from a study of cytomegalovirus exposure and HLA in healthy donors. Findings and limits, study-wide: Within the 130 or so validation repertoires, first-cohort TCR clusters tended to co-occur, according to a later analysis. A classifier reportedly called cytomegalovirus status with high sensitivity and specificity.

As for this clone: Antigen unknown.

Germline V gene data show CDR1 as SGDLS and CDR2 as YYNGEE. The CDR3 is 15 amino acids. Trimming cost V 6 bases and J 7 bases; bases outside gene matches: 12. Data came from immunoSEQ multiplex PCR; TCRdb stores just in-frame clones and leaves some out. The table has roughly 100,000 clones, about 87% seen once. The material sequenced was PBMCs. The source is a woman in her late teens or twenties in good health and CMV-seropositive. The chain links TRBV9 to TRBJ1-4; 7 bases agree with TRBD1. The CDR3 region has the DNA TGTGCCAGCACCAGTGGGCCAGGGGGTGGTGAAAAACTGTTTTTT. It encodes CASTSGPGGGEKLFF.